This T cell receptor (beta chain) is drawn from a study of control samples from healthy donors and cancer patients. The data were produced by immunoSEQ multiplex PCR, yet TCRdb's version contains in-frame clones alone and is incomplete. The sample records tens of thousands of clones, about 87% being singletons. The J segment lost 6 bases and the V segment lost 2 bases, leaving 5 bases of the junction unmatched. CDR3 size: 17 residues. Germline V lookup: CDR1 MGHRA, CDR2 YSYEKL. The TCR comes from a woman between 45 and 60 years old with head and neck cancer. Sequenced material: PBMCs. The J gene is TRBJ2-6, the V gene TRBV4-1, with 12 bases fitting TRBD1. This CDR3 is CASSQPGQGALANVLTF. The CDR3 DNA reads TGCGCCAGCAGCCAACCGGGACAGGGGGCCTTGGCCAACGTCCTGACTTTC.